These T cell receptor beta chains were read from a single sample in a study of T cells in localized non-small cell lung cancer. The assay was immunoSEQ multiplex PCR, and TCRdb's table has in-frame clones only and misses some. The sample yields over 1,500 clones, about 20% seen once. The sequences come from normal lung tissue next to the tumor, collected before any cancer treatment. The source is a male donor older than 55 with stage I lung adenocarcinoma. CDR3s include the opening cysteine and the closing phenylalanine or tryptophan. A D gene is named only where the DNA matches it firmly.

v_call,d_call,j_call,cdr3_aa
TRBV11-3,TRBD1,TRBJ2-6,CASSSNRGTGANVLTF
TRBV4-1,NA,TRBJ1-1,CASSQEAIPTQLNTEAFF
TRBV9,NA,TRBJ1-1,CASSVGLQGRENTEAFF
TRBV29-1,NA,TRBJ2-3,CSGTSHRGRSTDTQYF
TRBV29-1,NA,TRBJ1-1,CSARGWDTEAFF
TRBV19,TRBD1,TRBJ1-5,CASSNGLAGTGKDQPQHF
TRBV11-3,NA,TRBJ1-2,CASSSLGGNYGYTF
TRBV6-8,NA,TRBJ2-1,CAIRNRDANNEQFF
TRBV29-1,TRBD1,TRBJ2-2,CSVEEPDRVNTGELFF
TRBV19,TRBD2,TRBJ2-2,CASSKTSGSTGELFF
TRBV28,NA,TRBJ1-1,CASKEPYQNTEAFF
TRBV9,NA,TRBJ1-4,CASSVGTLGGEKLFF
TRBV11-3,NA,TRBJ1-6,CASSLRDFNSPLHF
TRBV4-1,NA,TRBJ1-2,CASSQDGGAPNGYTF
TRBV6-8,TRBD1,TRBJ2-2,CASSHRGPGTGELFF
TRBV9,NA,TRBJ1-3,CASSSPRRNGNTIYF